This TCR beta chain stems from a study of Ad26.COV2.S vaccination and SARS-CoV-2 variants. Some clones are missing from TCRdb's copy, which holds only in-frame ones; the method was immunoSEQ multiplex PCR. The data contain some 250,000 clones, 88% of them singletons. In germline, CDR1 is LGHDT, CDR2 YNNKEL (reference sequence). There are 15 residues in the CDR3. The junction had 7 bases not matched to a gene; V was cut back by 6 bases and J by 7 bases. Stated treatment: around 19 received Ad26.COV2.S at low or high dose, single or two shots; several received placebo; per-sample allocation not given. At day 63 after the first vaccine or placebo injection, samples were drawn.

The rearrangement links TRBV3-1 (or the pseudogene TRBV3-2) to TRBJ2-2; 11 positions agree with TRBD2. The TCR sequence derives from a person between 18 and 60 years old who received the Ad26.COV2.S COVID-19 vaccine or a placebo. This specimen was peripheral blood, taken in a trial of Ad26.COV2.S vaccine versus placebo. The CDR3 DNA reads TGTGCCAGCAGGAAGACTAGCGGGGCTGGCGGGGAGCTGTTTTTT. It specifies CASRKTSGAGGELFF.